This entry lists 22 T cell receptor beta chains sequenced from one sample in a study of blood T cell repertoires in COVID-19. Clones were read by immunoSEQ multiplex PCR, and TCRdb kept only the in-frame ones, dropping some. Of 110,000 or so clones listed, about 88% were seen once; the top ten hold about 2.2%. Specimen: peripheral blood. The receptors were sampled from a human donor in a cohort sampled during active COVID-19.

The V call is TRBV27, the J call TRBJ1-2; D perhaps matches TRBD1 (6 bases). With 2 bases removed from V and 2 bases from J, the gap between germline ends came to 12 bases. The CDR3 is made up of 15 amino acids. Germline CDR1 MNHEY, CDR2 SMNVEV (reference sequence). CDR3 protein: CASSLTRGGNYGYTF. The CDR3 nucleotides read TGTGCCAGCAGTTTAACTCGGGGGGGCAACTATGGCTACACCTTC.

V and J are TRBV5-1 and TRBJ1-6, with 7 bases fitting TRBD1. Germline assignment: CDR1 SGHRS and CDR2 YFSETQ. With 2 bases clipped from V and 7 bases from J, the junction kept 12 bases outside the gene matches. This CDR3 comprises 17 residues. CDR3 nucleotides: TGCGCCAGCAGCTTCCGTTCGTCCGGGACAGCGAATTCACCCCTCCACTTT. Translated, it gives CASSFRSSGTANSPLHF.

The J gene is TRBJ1-5, the V gene TRBV19, with a weak D call TRBD1 (6 bases). The CDR3 is 12 residues long. Trimming removed 8 bases at V and 6 bases at J, with 11 bases between. In germline, CDR1 is LNHDA, CDR2 SQIVND (reference sequence). In nucleotides, the CDR3 is TGTGCCAGTGGAGGGGGGGGTCAGCCCCAGCATTTT. It yields the protein CASGGGGQPQHF.

The chain links TRBV28 to TRBJ1-2, with 7 bases identical to TRBD1. The germline V gene has CDR1 MDHEN and CDR2 SYDVKM. This CDR3 spans 13 amino acids. V lost 6 bases and J lost 8; bases outside the gene matches: 9. For the CDR3, the DNA is TGTGCCAGCAGGTCCGGTACAGGGGTCGGCTACACCTTC. Amino acid sequence: CASRSGTGVGYTF.

This clone appeared once. The V call is TRBV19, the J call TRBJ1-1; TRBD1 might be the D (5 bases). CDR1 is LNHDA and CDR2 is SQIVND in the germline V gene (reference sequence). The V and J ends lost 4 bases and 1 base respectively, with 10 bases between them. The length of the CDR3 is 14 residues. The CDR3 reads CASSTVTENTEAFF. Here the CDR3 DNA reads TGTGCCAGTAGTACGGTGACAGAGAACACTGAAGCTTTCTTT.

This chain links TRBV27 with TRBJ2-3, with TRBD1 identical over 10 bases. This CDR3 contains 16 residues. The germline CDR1 and CDR2 sequences are MNHEY and SMNVEV (reference sequence). Trimming at V came to 5 bases and at J to 2 bases, leaving 7 bases not matched to a gene. The CDR3 loop is CASSLDRGRNTDTQYF. CDR3 in DNA: TGTGCCAGCAGTCTCGACAGGGGGCGAAACACAGATACGCAGTATTTT.

The chain combines TRBV6-5 with TRBJ2-7, with 11 positions matching TRBD2. CDR1 and CDR2 (germline): MNHEY, SVGAGI. The CDR3 length is 13 residues. The trim removed 5 bases at V and 9 bases at J, leaving 6 bases unmatched. This chain's CDR3 is CASSQGLAEGQYF. The CDR3 coding sequence is TGTGCCAGCAGTCAGGGACTAGCGGAGGGGCAGTACTTC.

J is TRBJ2-1 and V is TRBV9; 9 bases agree with TRBD2. Germline V gives CDR1 SGDLS, CDR2 YYNGEE. The V and J ends lost 0 bases and 4 bases, in that order; junction bases with no gene match: 5. CDR3 length equals 16 residues. CDR3 region: CASSVGVAGEYNEQFF. CDR3 DNA: TGTGCCAGCAGCGTAGGAGTAGCGGGAGAGTACAATGAGCAGTTCTTC.

V gene TRBV2 combines with J gene TRBJ2-1; 9 positions match TRBD1. CDR1 is SNHLY, CDR2 FYNNEI, per germline. V lost 4 bases to trimming and J lost 3 bases; unmatched junction nucleotides: 13. The CDR3 is 18 amino acids. The CDR3 DNA sequence: TGTGCCAGCAGTGCCCGGCGGGGGACAGGGTTTCTCTACAATGAGCAGTTCTTC. The encoded protein is CASSARRGTGFLYNEQFF.

V gene TRBV2 combines with J gene TRBJ1-2, with D perhaps matching TRBD1 (5 bases). Germline V gene lookup returns CDR1 SNHLY and CDR2 FYNNEI. Trimming removed 7 bases from V and 8 bases from J, with 26 bases in between. This CDR3 has 16 amino acids. The CDR3 spells CASKRGNSRSPSGYTF. The CDR3 DNA follows: TGTGCCAGCAAAAGGGGAAACAGTAGATCCCCTTCAGGCTACACCTTC.

V and J are TRBV5-1 and TRBJ2-3; 9 nucleotides align to TRBD1. This CDR3 is 16 amino acids long. The V and J ends lost 3 bases and 6 bases, in that order; junction bases with no gene match: 11. Looked up from germline, CDR1 is SGHRS and CDR2 is YFSETQ. CDR3 protein: CASSWGQGSTFDTQYF. DNA for the CDR3: TGCGCCAGCAGCTGGGGACAGGGCTCAACCTTCGATACGCAGTATTTT.

J is TRBJ1-1 and V is TRBV28, with a weak D call TRBD1 (5 bases). CDR1 MDHEN and CDR2 SYDVKM come from the germline V gene. The CDR3 is 16 residues long. The V gene lost 3 bases and the J gene lost 0 bases, with 14 bases spanning the gap. The CDR3 coding sequence is TGTGCCAGCAGTTTTCCCCCTCTGACAGTGAACACTGAAGCTTTCTTT. Amino acid sequence: CASSFPPLTVNTEAFF.

The CDR3 region is CASSQGSREGRRDGYTF. For the CDR3, the DNA is TGCGCCAGCAGCCAGGGGTCCAGGGAAGGAAGAAGGGATGGCTACACCTTC. This chain links TRBV4-1 with TRBJ1-2; the D gene is possibly TRBD1 (5 bases). Germline CDR1 MGHRA, CDR2 YSYEKL. Trimming pared 3 bases from V and 6 bases from J, leaving 23 bases between. The CDR3 has 17 amino acids.

This chain uses TRBV11-3 with TRBJ2-1, with 13 bases that match TRBD2. Germline-derived CDR1 and CDR2 are SGHNT and YENEEA. This CDR3 has 16 residues. Trimming cost V 4 bases and J 10 bases; bases outside gene matches: 10. CDR3 in amino acids: CASSSRTSGGAREQFF. The DNA of the CDR3 is TGTGCCAGCAGCTCGAGAACTAGCGGGGGGGCCCGGGAGCAGTTCTTC.

The chain recombines TRBV5-1 with TRBJ2-7, with TRBD2 matching over 12 bases. The CDR3 is 15 residues long. Looked up from germline, CDR1 is SGHRS and CDR2 is YFSETQ. V dropped 4 bases and J dropped 6; count of bases not matched to a gene: 8. The CDR3 nucleotides read TGCGCCAGCAGCATACCACTAGCGGGAGGTGCCGAGCAGTACTTC. Translation gives CASSIPLAGGAEQYF.

The chain carries TRBV5-8 and TRBJ1-1, with a possible D match to TRBD1 (5 bases). CDR3 length: 14 amino acids. Germline V gene lookup returns CDR1 SGHTS and CDR2 YDEGEE. V lost 5 bases to trimming and J lost 3 bases, with 14 bases between them. The CDR3 sequence: CASSRRQQYTEAFF. CDR3 nucleotide sequence: TGTGCCAGCAGTCGTCGACAGCAATACACTGAAGCTTTCTTT.

CDR3 DNA: TGTGCCAGCAGGTCAACGACAGGTGGGCTCCAGGGCTACACCTTC. It encodes CASRSTTGGLQGYTF. This chain connects TRBV27 to TRBJ1-2, with D possibly matching TRBD1 (6 bases). The CDR3 spans 15 residues. V was pared by 6 bases and J by 8 bases, with 22 bases between. Germline CDR1 MNHEY, CDR2 SMNVEV (reference sequence).

This rearrangement joins TRBV5-6 to TRBJ1-1; 7 nucleotides line up with TRBD1. The CDR3 runs to 15 residues. The V gene's germline CDR1 is SGHDT and CDR2 YYEEEE. V was pared by 4 bases and J by 4 bases, with 10 bases of the junction left unmatched. CDR3 amino acids: CASSPDPGGSTEAFF. The CDR3 nucleotides read TGTGCCAGCAGCCCGGACCCAGGGGGTAGCACTGAAGCTTTCTTT.

This chain links TRBV10-3 with TRBJ2-5, with a weak D call TRBD1 (5 bases). Germline CDR1 reads ENHRY; CDR2 reads SYGVKD. Trimming removed 6 bases at V and 7 bases at J, with 12 bases between. There are 12 residues in the CDR3. The CDR3: CAISQGVGTQYF. DNA for the CDR3: TGTGCCATCAGCCAAGGGGTTGGGACCCAGTACTTC.

V and J are TRBV19 and TRBJ1-1, with D unclear. This CDR3 has 14 residues. Germline lookup yields CDR1 LNHDA and CDR2 SQIVND (reference sequence). Trimming pared 7 bases from V and 4 bases from J, leaving 16 bases between. CDR3 DNA: TGTGCCAGTACCTTCTCCGCAGTCCGCACTGAAGCTTTCTTT. Residues: CASTFSAVRTEAFF.

The chain carries TRBV4-2 and TRBJ2-1; 7 bases fit TRBD1. The J segment lost 9 bases and the V segment lost 2 bases, leaving 7 bases of the junction unmatched. The CDR3 extends over 14 amino acids. The germline V gene encodes CDR1 LGHNA and CDR2 YNFKEQ. The CDR3 DNA sequence: TGTGCCAGCAGCCAACGGGACAGCTCGCGTGAGCAGTTCTTC. This codes for CASSQRDSSREQFF.

CDR3 sequence (DNA): TGTGCCAGCAGCGATGTCCTACAGGGGCCAGGCAATCAGCCCCAGCATTTT. It specifies CASSDVLQGPGNQPQHF. The chain joins TRBV28 to TRBJ1-5; 7 nucleotides agree with TRBD1. The CDR3 totals 17 residues. Germline V lookup: CDR1 MDHEN, CDR2 SYDVKM. Trimming cost V 6 bases and J 2 bases; bases outside gene matches: 13. The whole variable domain, filled in from reference TRBV28 and TRBJ1-5, reads DVKVTQSSRYLVKRTGEKVFLECVQDMDHENMFWYRQDPGLGLRLIYFSYDVKMKEKGDIPEGYSVSREKKERFSLILESASTNQTSMYLCASSDVLQGPGNQPQHFGDGTRLSIL.